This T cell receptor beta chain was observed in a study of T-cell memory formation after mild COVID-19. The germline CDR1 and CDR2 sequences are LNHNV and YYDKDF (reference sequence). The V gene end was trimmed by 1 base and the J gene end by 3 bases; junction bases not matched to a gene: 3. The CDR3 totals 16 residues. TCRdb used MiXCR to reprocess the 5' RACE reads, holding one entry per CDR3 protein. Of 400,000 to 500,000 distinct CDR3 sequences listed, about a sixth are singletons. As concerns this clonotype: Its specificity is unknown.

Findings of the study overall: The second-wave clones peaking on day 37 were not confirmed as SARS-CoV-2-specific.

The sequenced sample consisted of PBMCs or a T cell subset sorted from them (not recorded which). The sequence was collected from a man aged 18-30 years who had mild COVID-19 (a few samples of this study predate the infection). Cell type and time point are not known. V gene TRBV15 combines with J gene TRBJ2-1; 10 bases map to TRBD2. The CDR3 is CATSRVASGGYNEQFF. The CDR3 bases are TGTGCCACCAGCAGAGTTGCTAGCGGGGGCTACAATGAGCAGTTCTTC.